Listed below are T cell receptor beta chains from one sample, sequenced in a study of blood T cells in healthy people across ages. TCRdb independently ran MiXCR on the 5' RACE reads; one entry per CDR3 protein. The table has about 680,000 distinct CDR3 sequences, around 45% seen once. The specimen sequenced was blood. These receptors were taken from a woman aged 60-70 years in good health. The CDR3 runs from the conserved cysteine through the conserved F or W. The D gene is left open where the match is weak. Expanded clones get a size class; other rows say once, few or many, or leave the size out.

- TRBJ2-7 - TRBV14 CASSQERKQGSIHEQYF TGTGCCAGCAGCCAAGAAAGGAAGCAGGGATCTATCCACGAGCAGTACTTC
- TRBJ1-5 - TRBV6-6 CASSSESGRLIQHF TGTGCCAGCAGTTCCGAATCGGGACGGCTCATACAGCATTTT
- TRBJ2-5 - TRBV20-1 CSAPSSMFQETQYF TGCAGTGCTCCCTCCAGTATGTTCCAAGAGACCCAGTACTTC
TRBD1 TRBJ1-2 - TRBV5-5 CASSAPGGQVYNYGYTF TGTGCCAGCAGCGCACCAGGGGGGCAGGTTTATAACTATGGCTACACCTTC
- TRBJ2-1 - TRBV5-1 CASSLAPGSYNEQFF TGCGCCAGCAGCTTGGCGCCCGGGTCCTACAATGAGCAGTTCTTC
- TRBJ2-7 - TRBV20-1 CSARDGQGTSYEQYF TGCAGTGCTAGAGATGGCCAGGGGACTTCCTACGAGCAGTACTTC
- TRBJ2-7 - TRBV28 CASTPPGTASYEQYF TGTGCCAGCACCCCACCGGGGACCGCATCCTACGAGCAGTACTTC
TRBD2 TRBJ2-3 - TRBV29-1 CSVSTSGNTDMQYF TGCAGCGTCTCGACTAGCGGGAACACAGATATGCAGTATTTT
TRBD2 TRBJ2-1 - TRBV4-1 CASSQESGTILYNEQFF TGCGCCAGCAGCCAAGAAAGCGGGACCATCCTCTACAATGAGCAGTTCTTC
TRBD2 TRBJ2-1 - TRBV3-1 CASSHTSGGPSSYNEQFF TGTGCCAGCAGCCATACTAGCGGGGGGCCGAGCTCCTACAATGAGCAGTTCTTC
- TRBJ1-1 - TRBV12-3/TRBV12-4 CASSLAPLFGTGRRGNTEAFF TGTGCCAGCAGTTTAGCGCCGTTGTTTGGCACAGGGAGAAGGGGGAACACTGAAGCTTTCTTT
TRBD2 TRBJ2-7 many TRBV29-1 CSVLTSVSSYEQYF TGCAGCGTTCTGACTAGCGTGAGCTCCTACGAGCAGTACTTC
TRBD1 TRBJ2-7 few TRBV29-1 CSVRDDRGRNEQYF TGCAGCGTCCGAGACGACAGGGGGAGGAACGAGCAGTACTTC
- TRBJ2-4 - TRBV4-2 CASSQDIASENIQYF TGTGCCAGCAGCCAAGATATTGCTTCCGAAAACATTCAGTACTTC
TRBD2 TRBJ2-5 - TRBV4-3 CASSQVGLAGETQYF TGCGCCAGCAGCCAAGTTGGCCTAGCGGGAGAGACCCAGTACTTC
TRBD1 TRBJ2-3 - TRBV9 CASSPDRGYYTSSTDTQYF TGTGCCAGCAGTCCCGACAGGGGGTACTATACCTCTAGCACAGATACGCAGTATTTT
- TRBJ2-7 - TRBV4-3 CASSQSLRSYEQYF TGCGCCAGCAGCCAATCACTGCGCTCCTACGAGCAGTACTTC
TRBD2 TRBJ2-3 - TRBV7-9 CASRLAGLADGTDTQYF TGTGCCAGCAGATTAGCGGGACTAGCGGACGGCACAGATACGCAGTATTTT
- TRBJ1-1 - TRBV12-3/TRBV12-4 CASSLGWGKTAFF TGTGCCAGCAGTTTAGGATGGGGCAAGACGGCTTTCTTT
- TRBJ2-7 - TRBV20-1 CSATLEDEQYF TGCAGTGCTACATTGGAGGACGAGCAGTACTTC
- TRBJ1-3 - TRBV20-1 CSARGGTSGNTIYF TGCAGTGCTAGAGGGGGTACAAGTGGAAACACCATATATTTT
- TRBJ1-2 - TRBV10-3 CAISEKGHYGYTF TGTGCCATCAGTGAAAAGGGGCACTATGGCTACACCTTC
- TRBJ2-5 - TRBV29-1 CSVGPGAGETQYF TGCAGCGTTGGGCCAGGGGCAGGGGAGACCCAGTACTTC
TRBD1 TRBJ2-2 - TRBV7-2 CASSFDRGAGELFF TGTGCCAGCAGCTTTGACAGGGGGGCCGGGGAGCTGTTTTTT
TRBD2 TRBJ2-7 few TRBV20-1 CSARIQLAGAYEQYF TGCAGTGCGAGAATTCAACTAGCGGGAGCCTACGAGCAGTACTTC
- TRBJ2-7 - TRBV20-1 CSAREPISYEQYF TGCAGTGCTAGGGAACCAATTAGCTACGAGCAGTACTTC
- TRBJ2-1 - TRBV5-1 CASSFSGSSYNERFF TGCGCCAGCAGCTTCAGTGGAAGCTCCTACAATGAGCGGTTCTTC
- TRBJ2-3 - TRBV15 CATSRDWATDTQYF TGTGCCACCAGCAGAGATTGGGCCACAGATACGCAGTATTTT
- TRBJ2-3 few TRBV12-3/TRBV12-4 CASSLGPTSTDTQYF TGTGCCAGCAGCCTGGGTCCCACTAGCACAGATACGCAGTATTTT
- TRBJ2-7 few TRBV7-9 CAGGPEQYF TGTGCCGGCGGGCCCGAGCAGTACTTC
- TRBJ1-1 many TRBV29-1 CSVASGWGMNPEAFF TGCAGCGTTGCATCCGGATGGGGAATGAACCCTGAAGCTTTCTTT
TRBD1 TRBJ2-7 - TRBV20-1 CSVDRVGEQYF TGCAGTGTGGACAGGGTGGGCGAGCAGTACTTC
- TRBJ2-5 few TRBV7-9 CASRMGHLYQETQYF TGTGCCAGCAGGATGGGACACTTGTACCAAGAGACCCAGTACTTC
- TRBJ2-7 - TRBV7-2 CASSPDSSSYEQYF TGTGCCAGCAGCCCTGACTCAAGCTCCTACGAGCAGTACTTC
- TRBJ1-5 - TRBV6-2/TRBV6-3 CASSRIGNQPQHF TGTGCCAGCAGTCGCATTGGGAATCAGCCCCAGCATTTT
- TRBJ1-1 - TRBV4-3 CASSQVRGISGTEAFF TGCGCCAGCAGCCAAGTACGCGGGATAAGTGGGACTGAAGCTTTCTTT
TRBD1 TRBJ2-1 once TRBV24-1 CATSDSDRFDEQFF TGTGCCACCAGTGATTCGGACAGGTTCGATGAGCAGTTCTTC
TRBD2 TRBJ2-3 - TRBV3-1 CASSQGASGRRKRIDTQYF TGTGCCAGCAGCCAAGGGGCTAGCGGGAGGAGAAAGCGCATAGATACGCAGTATTTT
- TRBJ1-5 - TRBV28 CASIRAGEGNQPQHF TGTGCCAGCATACGGGCCGGTGAGGGTAATCAGCCCCAGCATTTT
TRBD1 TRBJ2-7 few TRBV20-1 CSARLDRGYYEQYF TGCAGTGCTAGACTCGACAGGGGTTATTACGAGCAGTACTTC
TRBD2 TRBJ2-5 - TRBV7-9 CASSLTGSGEETQYF TGTGCCAGCAGCCTGACCGGTAGCGGGGAAGAGACCCAGTACTTC
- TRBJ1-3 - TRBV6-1 CASSVRSPSGNTIYF TGTGCCAGCAGTGTGAGGTCGCCTTCTGGAAACACCATATATTTT
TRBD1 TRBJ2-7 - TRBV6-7 CAGTGGTAVDEQYF TGTGCCGGGACAGGGGGCACGGCAGTCGACGAGCAGTACTTC
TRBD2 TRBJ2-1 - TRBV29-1 CSARTSLGEQFF TGCAGCGCTCGGACTAGCTTAGGTGAGCAGTTCTTC
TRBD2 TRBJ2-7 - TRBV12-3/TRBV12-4 CASSFWVKTSGGGEQYF TGTGCCAGCAGTTTTTGGGTAAAGACTAGCGGAGGAGGCGAGCAGTACTTC
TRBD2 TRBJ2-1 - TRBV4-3 CASSQDRASGSYNEQFF TGCGCCAGCAGCCAAGATCGGGCTAGCGGTTCCTACAATGAGCAGTTCTTC
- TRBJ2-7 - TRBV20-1 CSASYLTGSLEQYF TGCAGTGCTAGCTATCTCACCGGGTCCCTCGAGCAGTACTTC
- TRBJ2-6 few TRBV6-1 CASKEDKGKTSGANVLTF TGTGCCAGCAAGGAAGATAAAGGGAAGACCTCTGGGGCCAACGTCCTGACTTTC
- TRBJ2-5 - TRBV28 CASSPLRGRDWTQYF TGTGCCAGCAGTCCACTCCGGGGGCGGGATTGGACCCAGTACTTC
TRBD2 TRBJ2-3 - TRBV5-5 CASTGTSGTDTQYF TGTGCCAGTACCGGGACTAGCGGAACAGATACGCAGTATTTT
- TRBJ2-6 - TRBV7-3 CASKPGSGANVLTF TGTGCCAGCAAGCCGGGATCTGGGGCCAACGTCCTGACTTTC
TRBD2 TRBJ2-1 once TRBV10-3 CVISDRREKDYNEQFF TGTGTCATCAGTGATCGGCGGGAGAAAGACTACAATGAGCAGTTCTTC
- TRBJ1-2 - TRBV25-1 CASSGSVYTF TGTGCCAGCAGTGGCTCTGTCTACACCTTC
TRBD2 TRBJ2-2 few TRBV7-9 CASRPGTSGRDTGELFF TGTGCCAGCAGACCCGGGACTAGCGGGAGGGATACCGGGGAGCTGTTTTTT
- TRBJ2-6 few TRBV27 CASGRGGPSGANVLTF TGTGCCTCGGGCCGGGGCGGTCCCTCTGGGGCCAACGTCCTGACTTTC
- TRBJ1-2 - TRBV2 CASSEGDTYGYTF TGTGCCAGCAGTGAAGGGGACACTTATGGCTACACCTTC
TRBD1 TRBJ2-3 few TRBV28 CASSLFGQGRKDTQYF TGTGCCAGCAGTTTATTTGGACAGGGGCGGAAAGATACGCAGTATTTT